These 5 T cell receptor beta chains share one sample of origin, sequenced in a study of beta chain features in type 1 diabetes. TCRB transcripts that were expressed got sequenced, as all of the isolated RNA had been reverse transcribed. The table came from immunoSEQ multiplex PCR; TCRdb's copy has only in-frame clones and leaves some out. The data show 860,000 or so clones, roughly a sixth seen once. Specimen: naive CD4+ T cells from blood. These receptors all stem from a woman aged 18 to 35 in good health.

This rearrangement joins TRBV4-3 to TRBJ2-1, with a possible D match to TRBD2 (7 bases). The length of the CDR3 is 16 residues. The germline V gene encodes CDR1 LGHNA and CDR2 YSLEER. Trimming removed 4 bases at V and 6 bases at J, with 19 bases between. CDR3 sequence (DNA): TGCGCCAGCAGCCTAAGGGGGGCGGGGGCAGGCAATGAGCAGTTCTTC. It encodes CASSLRGAGAGNEQFF.

This sequence joins TRBV7-2 and TRBJ2-1; D may be TRBD1 (6 bases). Germline V gene lookup returns CDR1 SGHTA and CDR2 FQGNSA. CDR3 length: 14 amino acids. The V gene lost 1 base and the J gene lost 5 bases, with 9 bases spanning the gap. The CDR3 DNA is TGTGCCAGCAGCTTAGGTGGGACACACAATGAGCAGTTCTTC. Translated, it gives CASSLGGTHNEQFF.

The sample holds a few counts of this clone. The gene calls are TRBV28 and TRBJ1-4; D unclear. Germline CDR1 is MDHEN and CDR2 is SYDVKM. This CDR3 is built from 18 residues. Between the trimmed V and J ends, which lost 3 bases and 6 bases, there was a span of 23 bases. The CDR3 DNA follows: TGTGCCAGCAGTTTTATGAGTAGGAGAGAGCGGTCGTATGAAAAACTGTTTTTT. It specifies CASSFMSRRERSYEKLFF.

This clone turned up a few times. The chain links TRBV28 to TRBJ2-7, with D unresolved. CDR1 is MDHEN and CDR2 is SYDVKM in the germline V gene. The V end lost 3 bases, the J end lost 3 bases, and 6 bases lay between the germline ends. This CDR3 region has 12 residues. CDR3: CASSLNFYEQYF. The CDR3 DNA follows: TGTGCCAGCAGTTTGAACTTCTACGAGCAGTACTTC.

This clone has only a few counts. The CDR3 sequence is CASSQGGEAGGEQYF. CDR3 in DNA: TGTGCCAGCAGCCAAGGCGGGGAGGCCGGGGGCGAGCAGTACTTC. The chain combines TRBV4-2 with TRBJ2-7, with D tentatively TRBD2 (6 bases). CDR3 size: 15 residues. Germline CDR1 LGHNA, CDR2 YNFKEQ. V shed 1 base and J shed 6 bases, with 16 bases lying between them.